This T cell receptor (beta chain) was recorded in a study of T cells in Graves' hyperthyroidism and ophthalmopathy. The TCR beta CDR3 regions underwent amplification using RNA transcripts as the source. The primer set for the first-round RT-PCR of the TCR CDR3 was HTBI. A single record per CDR3 protein comes from TCRdb applying MiXCR to the multiplex PCR reads. Found here are a few hundred thousand distinct CDR3 sequences, around 45% of them singletons; the top ten hold around 7.7%. There are many counts of this clonotype. The receptor was isolated from a young woman with Graves' hyperthyroidism. The sample comprised peripheral blood or thyroid tissue (not recorded which).

The CDR3 loop reads CASSPPDGVYGYTF. Here the CDR3 DNA reads TGTGCCAGCAGTCCTCCCGACGGGGTCTATGGCTACACCTTC. This rearrangement joins TRBV6-5 to TRBJ1-2; the D is unclear. Germline CDR1 reads MNHEY; CDR2 reads SVGAGI. This CDR3 is built from 14 residues. V shed 5 bases and J shed 4 bases, with 14 bases lying between them.